These 21 T cell receptor beta chains were sequenced from one sample in a study of blood T cell repertoires in COVID-19 (dated by TCRdb to the early 2020s). The library was made by the immunoSEQ multiplex PCR assay. TCRdb re-hosts the immuneACCESS table, in-frame sequences only. Its copies lack some clones; in the studies checked, an unresolved V gene accounts for under half of them, and the cause for the rest is not known. The sample has about 260,000 clones on record, 86% of them singletons. The ten largest account for 8.5% to 9% of the sample. The specimen was peripheral blood. Source of these receptors: a middle-aged man with active or convalescent COVID-19.

The CDR3 sequence is CASSLVSGYEQYF. For the CDR3, the DNA is TGTGCCAGCAGCTTGGTCTCGGGATACGAGCAGTACTTC. V is TRBV5-6 and J is TRBJ2-7, with D perhaps matching TRBD2 (5 bases). Germline lookup yields CDR1 SGHDT and CDR2 YYEEEE. V lost 0 bases and J lost 4, with 8 bases in between. This CDR3 comprises 13 residues. Drawing the rest from reference TRBV5-6 and TRBJ2-7, the complete variable domain is DAGVTQSPTHLIKTRGQQVTLRCSPKSGHDTVSWYQQALGQGPQFIFQYYEEEERQRGNFPDRFSGHQFPNYSSELNVNALLLGDSALYLCASSLVSGYEQYFGPGTRLTVT.

CDR3 loop: CASSFIGGGLNEQYF. CDR3 sequence (DNA): TGTGCCAGCAGTTTTATAGGGGGCGGATTGAACGAGCAGTACTTC. This chain links TRBV28 with TRBJ2-7, with 7 bases that match TRBD1. Per the germline V gene, CDR1 is MDHEN and CDR2 is SYDVKM. CDR3 size: 15 residues. Trimming cost V 3 bases and J 5 bases; bases outside gene matches: 10.

V is TRBV19 and J is TRBJ1-2; the D is unclear. Germline loops: CDR1 LNHDA, CDR2 SQIVND (reference sequence). CDR3 length: 14 amino acids. Trimming cost V 4 bases and J 3 bases, with 12 bases left between them. CDR3 amino acids: CASSSQEGYYGYTF. Written as DNA, the CDR3 is TGTGCCAGTAGTAGTCAGGAGGGTTACTATGGCTACACCTTC.

V and J are TRBV5-1 and TRBJ2-5, with 9 bases identical to TRBD2. The germline CDR1 and CDR2 sequences are SGHRS and YFSETQ. The V and J ends lost 4 bases and 4 bases, in that order; junction bases with no gene match: 8. The CDR3 runs 15 residues. The CDR3 protein is CASSPSLAGGETQYF. In DNA form, the CDR3 reads TGCGCCAGCAGCCCCTCACTAGCGGGTGGAGAGACCCAGTACTTC.

This clone was seen only once. The V call is TRBV18, the J call TRBJ2-3; 7 bases fit TRBD1. With 4 bases clipped from V and 5 bases from J, the junction kept 3 bases outside the gene matches. The CDR3 has 13 amino acids. Germline assignment: CDR1 KGHSH and CDR2 LQKENI. The CDR3 nucleotides read TGTGCCAGCTCACAGGGGGCCCAAGATACGCAGTATTTT. Translation gives CASSQGAQDTQYF. Filled out from reference TRBV18 and TRBJ2-3, the complete variable domain reads NAGVMQNPRHLVRRRGQEARLRCSPMKGHSHVYWYRQLPEEGLKFMVYLQKENIIDESGMPKERFSAEFPKEGPSILRIQQVVRGDSAAYFCASSQGAQDTQYFGPGTRLTVL.

The CDR3 sequence is CASSEAGATNEKLFF. The CDR3 DNA sequence: TGTGCCAGCAGTGAGGCCGGGGCAACTAATGAAAAACTGTTTTTT. This rearrangement joins TRBV6-1 to TRBJ1-4; D remains unclear. The CDR3 loop spans 15 amino acids. Germline CDR1 and CDR2: MNHNS and SASEGT. Trimming removed 3 bases at V and 0 bases at J, with 8 bases between.

The chain links TRBV29-1 to TRBJ2-3; 7 bases map to TRBD2. The germline gives CDR1 SQVTM, CDR2 ANQGSEA. The CDR3 covers 14 residues. V was clipped by 4 bases and J by 3 bases; unmatched bases: 7. The CDR3 region is CSVVSGMETDTQYF. The CDR3, as DNA: TGCAGCGTTGTCAGCGGGATGGAAACAGATACGCAGTATTTT.

This clone was counted a few times. Written as DNA, the CDR3 is TGCGCCAGCAGCTTGGCCGGGCGGGGGGTCTCCACAGATACGCAGTATTTT. It specifies CASSLAGRGVSTDTQYF. The V gene is TRBV5-1, the J gene TRBJ2-3; the match to TRBD2 covers 8 bases. The germline V gene encodes CDR1 SGHRS and CDR2 YFSETQ. This CDR3 spans 17 amino acids. The V segment lost 0 bases and the J segment 2 bases; nucleotides outside the gene matches: 8.

The chain combines TRBV28 with TRBJ1-2, with D possibly matching TRBD1 (6 bases). The germline CDR1 and CDR2 sequences are MDHEN and SYDVKM. CDR3 length: 14 amino acids. Trimming pared 5 bases from V and 4 bases from J, leaving 14 bases between. CDR3 protein: CASSQTGTSYGYTF. The CDR3 DNA reads TGTGCCAGCAGTCAGACAGGAACCTCCTATGGCTACACCTTC.

This clone has a handful of counts. V usage is TRBV5-1 and J usage is TRBJ2-2, with a weak D call TRBD2 (6 bases). CDR1 and CDR2 (germline): SGHRS, YFSETQ. The V and J ends lost 6 bases and 5 bases respectively, with 8 bases between them. This CDR3 comprises 12 residues. The CDR3 loop reads CASMGLTGELFF. The CDR3 DNA is TGCGCCAGCATGGGACTTACCGGGGAGCTGTTTTTT.

The V gene is TRBV7-9, the J gene TRBJ2-7, with 11 bases aligning to TRBD1. J was trimmed by 4 bases and V by 4 bases; bases with no gene match: 6. This CDR3 is built from 15 residues. From germline, CDR1 is SEHNR and CDR2 FQNEAQ (reference sequence). The CDR3 nucleotides read TGTGCCAGCAGCTCCAGGACAGGGGGCGCGTACGAGCAGTACTTC. This encodes CASSSRTGGAYEQYF.

The chain is built from TRBV7-3 and TRBJ2-5; 8 bases are shared with TRBD1. This CDR3 region has 14 residues. Germline CDR1 is SGHTA and CDR2 is FQGTGA. Losses at the gene ends were 5 bases for V and 5 bases for J; bases not matched to a gene: 7. DNA for the CDR3: TGTGCCAGCAGCCACGGACAGGGTGGCGAGACCCAGTACTTC. Translation: CASSHGQGGETQYF.

The chain combines TRBV30 with TRBJ1-3; D remains ambiguous. In germline, CDR1 is GTSNPN, CDR2 SVGIG (reference sequence). V shed 2 bases and J shed 3 bases, with 14 bases lying between them. The CDR3 totals 15 residues. The DNA for the CDR3 is TGTGCCTGGAGTCCGACTGAAGGTTATGGAAACACCATATATTTT. Translated, it gives CAWSPTEGYGNTIYF. The full variable domain, with the rest looked up from reference TRBV30 and TRBJ1-3, is SQTIHQWPATLVQPVGSPLSLECTVEGTSNPNLYWYRQAAGRGLQLLFYSVGIGQISSEVPQNLSASRPQDRQFILSSKKLLLSDSGFYLCAWSPTEGYGNTIYFGEGSWLTVV.

This clone was recorded a few times. CDR3 residues: CASSWGTGGGSGYTF. In nucleotides, the CDR3 is TGTGCCAGCAGTTGGGGGACAGGGGGTGGCTCTGGCTACACCTTC. The chain links TRBV6-5 to TRBJ1-2; 11 positions match TRBD1. Germline lookup yields CDR1 MNHEY and CDR2 SVGAGI. Trimming cost V 4 bases and J 7 bases; bases outside gene matches: 8. The CDR3 contains 15 residues.

The rearrangement links TRBV5-4 to TRBJ2-7; TRBD1 agrees at 7 bases. CDR3 length: 14 residues. Germline V gene sequence: CDR1 SGHNT, CDR2 YYREEE (reference sequence). The V and J ends lost 4 bases and 0 bases, in that order; junction bases with no gene match: 4. The CDR3 protein is CASSHRTGSYEQYF. The DNA of the CDR3 is TGTGCCAGCAGCCATCGGACAGGCTCCTACGAGCAGTACTTC.

The chain links TRBV9 to TRBJ2-3, with 7 bases matching TRBD2. Germline V CDR1 and CDR2: SGDLS, YYNGEE. CDR3 length: 17 amino acids. V lost 4 bases, J lost 5 bases, and 16 bases stayed unmatched. This CDR3 reads CASSSPRASGRGDTQYF. CDR3 sequence (DNA): TGTGCCAGCAGCTCCCCGAGGGCTAGCGGACGCGGAGATACGCAGTATTTT. The full variable domain, rest sourced from reference TRBV9 and TRBJ2-3, is DSGVTQTPKHLITATGQRVTLRCSPRSGDLSVYWYQQSLDQGLQFLIQYYNGEERAKGNILERFSAQQFPDLHSELNLSSLELGDSALYFCASSSPRASGRGDTQYFGPGTRLTVL.

The rearrangement joins TRBV7-9 to TRBJ2-7, with a tentative D call TRBD2 (6 bases). CDR3 length: 13 residues. CDR1 and CDR2 (germline): SEHNR, FQNEAQ (reference sequence). Trimming stripped 8 bases from V and 2 bases from J, with 13 bases between. The CDR3 DNA reads as TGTGCCAGCGGACGGGGACTTCCCTACGAGCAGTACTTC. It is translated as CASGRGLPYEQYF.

The V and J genes are TRBV18 and TRBJ1-5; D ambiguous. Trimming removed 3 bases from V and 2 bases from J, with 11 bases in between. CDR3 size: 15 residues. Germline V gene lookup returns CDR1 KGHSH and CDR2 LQKENI. CDR3 coding DNA: TGTGCCAGCTCACCCCTCGCGGGAGGCAATCAGCCCCAGCATTTT. Protein product: CASSPLAGGNQPQHF.

The rearrangement uses TRBV6-2 or TRBV6-3 and TRBJ1-1, with 9 bases aligning to TRBD1. The CDR3 totals 18 residues. Germline values: CDR1 MNHEY, CDR2 SVGEGT. V dropped 5 bases and J dropped 4; count of bases not matched to a gene: 17. The CDR3 protein is CASSPPVRDRVSGTEAFF. The CDR3 bases are TGTGCCAGCAGTCCCCCCGTCCGGGACAGGGTTTCAGGCACTGAAGCTTTCTTT.

CDR3 region: CASSGDSYYTGELFF. CDR3 in DNA: TGTGCCAGCAGTGGGGACAGCTATTACACCGGGGAGCTGTTTTTT. The rearrangement joins TRBV2 to TRBJ2-2; TRBD1 matches at 7 bases. This CDR3 region has 15 residues. The germline V gene encodes CDR1 SNHLY and CDR2 FYNNEI. Germline trimming cut 4 bases from V and 3 bases from J; bases unmatched to any gene: 5.

The rearrangement joins TRBV9 to TRBJ2-3, with TRBD2 identical over 9 bases. CDR1 and CDR2 from the germline V gene are SGDLS and YYNGEE. The J segment lost 6 bases and the V segment lost 2 bases, leaving 7 bases of the junction unmatched. The CDR3 has 15 amino acids. CDR3 DNA: TGTGCCAGCAGCGTTCTAGCGGGGCCCTCGGATACGCAGTATTTT. Translated: CASSVLAGPSDTQYF.